This TCR beta chain is from a study of T cell changes during pregnancy in multiple sclerosis. Repertoires were generated with immunoSEQ multiplex PCR, while TCRdb's copy carries only in-frame clones and drops some. The sample lists some 95,000 clones; 85% to 95% were seen once. Losses at the gene ends were 3 bases for V and 2 bases for J; bases not matched to a gene: 14. CDR1 and CDR2 from the germline V gene are MGHDK and SYGVNS. The CDR3 contains 18 residues. The starting material was peripheral blood, obtained in the first trimester of pregnancy. The rearrangement joins TRBV25-1 to TRBJ2-5, with 8 positions matching TRBD1. This receptor was obtained from a female donor with multiple sclerosis, enrolled in a pregnancy study. CDR3 nucleotide sequence: TGTGCCAGCAGTGAGAGTCCACCCGACAGGGGCATTCAAGAGACCCAGTACTTC. Amino acid sequence: CASSESPPDRGIQETQYF.